This T cell receptor beta chain was found in a study of cytomegalovirus exposure and HLA in healthy donors. Overall study: T cells numbering about 179 million yielded more than 100 million unique TCR beta sequences in an earlier analysis.

Points on this clone: What it binds is unknown.

13 Jbeta primers and 60 Vbeta primers were used for the PCR. Assay: immunoSEQ multiplex PCR; the TCRdb copy retains only in-frame clones and omits some. The repertoire holds about 180,000 clones, with approximately 80% as singletons. Looked up from germline, CDR1 is KGHSH and CDR2 is LQKENI. Deletions cut 6 bases from V and 7 bases from J, with 15 bases between. CDR3 length: 14 residues. Study-wide points: Investigators reported 150 to 200 TCR beta chains as tied to cytomegalovirus.

The chain employs TRBV18 and TRBJ2-2, with a tentative D call TRBD2 (5 bases). Sequenced input: PBMCs. The source of this sequence is a woman aged 50 to 65 in good health and CMV-seronegative. CDR3 residues: CASSSREGHGELFF. The CDR3 DNA sequence: TGTGCCAGCTCCTCCCGAGAGGGCCACGGGGAGCTGTTTTTT. Filled out from reference TRBV18 and TRBJ2-2, the complete variable domain reads NAGVMQNPRHLVRRRGQEARLRCSPMKGHSHVYWYRQLPEEGLKFMVYLQKENIIDESGMPKERFSAEFPKEGPSILRIQQVVRGDSAAYFCASSSREGHGELFFGEGSRLTVL.